The 20 T cell receptor beta chains presented below share a single source sample, sequenced in a study of blood T cell repertoires in COVID-19. Only in-frame clones appear in the TCRdb table, and some are missing; sequencing was by immunoSEQ multiplex PCR. The sample has over 350,000 clones; about 89% are singletons. Material: peripheral blood. These receptors were taken from a woman aged 25 to 45 with acute or convalescent COVID-19.

The chain carries TRBV19 and TRBJ1-6; D not resolved. The V end was cut by 5 bases, the J end by 1 base, with 6 bases between. Germline V gene data show CDR1 as LNHDA and CDR2 as SQIVND (reference sequence). This CDR3 contains 14 residues. As DNA, the CDR3 is TGTGCCAGTAGTGAGAGTTCCTATAATTCACCCCTCCACTTT. Residues: CASSESSYNSPLHF.

A few counts support this clone. V is TRBV29-1 and J is TRBJ2-7; 9 positions agree with TRBD1. J lost 2 bases, V lost 5 bases, and 4 bases had no gene match. The CDR3 has 13 residues. Looked up from germline, CDR1 is SQVTM and CDR2 is ANQGSEA. CDR3: CSVRTGATYEQYF. In DNA form, the CDR3 reads TGCAGCGTTAGGACAGGGGCTACCTACGAGCAGTACTTC.

The genes are TRBV30 and TRBJ2-2, with a weak D call TRBD2 (5 bases). Germline CDR1 is GTSNPN and CDR2 is SVGIG (reference sequence). Deletions cut 3 bases from V and 3 bases from J, with 14 bases between. CDR3 length: 15 amino acids. CDR3 coding DNA: TGTGCCTGGAGCGGTTTAAGCGGCTACACCGGGGAGCTGTTTTTT. The encoded protein is CAWSGLSGYTGELFF.

This clone was counted a single time. V usage is TRBV19 and J usage is TRBJ2-1; 7 nucleotides line up with TRBD2. Trimming cost V 8 bases and J 1 base; bases outside gene matches: 5. Germline V gene data show CDR1 as LNHDA and CDR2 as SQIVND (reference sequence). CDR3 size: 14 residues. The CDR3 DNA is TGTGCCAGTGGGAGGGTCGGGTCCTACAATGAGCAGTTCTTC. Residues: CASGRVGSYNEQFF.

The J gene is TRBJ1-4, the V gene TRBV6-5; no clear D gene. In germline, CDR1 is MNHEY, CDR2 SVGAGI. With 8 bases removed from V and 6 bases from J, the gap between germline ends came to 16 bases. The CDR3 totals 14 residues. As DNA, the CDR3 is TGTGCCAGCCGAGGGCGGGGAAGCTATGAAAAACTGTTTTTT. Residues: CASRGRGSYEKLFF.

The chain is built from TRBV7-6 and TRBJ2-2; D gene unclear. This CDR3 has 15 residues. The germline V gene encodes CDR1 SGHVS and CDR2 FNYEAQ. Trimming shortened V by 6 bases and J by 6 bases, and 17 bases separated the two germline ends. The DNA for the CDR3 is TGTGCCAGCAGTCCCGCCAACCCGCGTCCCGGGGAGCTGTTTTTT. Its translation: CASSPANPRPGELFF. Full variable domain (rest looked up from reference TRBV7-6 and TRBJ2-2): GAGVSQSPRYKVTKRGQDVALRCDPISGHVSLYWYRQALGQGPEFLTYFNYEAQQDKSGLPNDRFSAERPEGSISTLTIQRTEQRDSAMYRCASSPANPRPGELFFGEGSRLTVL.

The V and J genes are TRBV6-5 and TRBJ1-4; D possibly corresponds to TRBD1 (5 bases). The V end was cut by 3 bases, the J end by 5 bases, with 7 bases between. This CDR3 has 13 amino acids. The germline V gene has CDR1 MNHEY and CDR2 SVGAGI. The CDR3 loop is CASSYGGNEKLFF. DNA of the CDR3: TGTGCCAGCAGTTATGGGGGGAATGAAAAACTGTTTTTT.

The V and J genes are TRBV7-8 and TRBJ2-2, with a tentative D call TRBD1 (5 bases). In germline, CDR1 is SGHVS, CDR2 FQNEAQ. The CDR3 has 16 amino acids. Between the trimmed V and J ends, which lost 1 base and 6 bases, there was a span of 15 bases. CDR3 coding DNA: TGTGCCAGCAGCTTAGTGGGTGCAGGGCAGCCCGGGGAGCTGTTTTTT. This sequence encodes CASSLVGAGQPGELFF.

The CDR3 here is CSVAQERGGRTGELFF. The CDR3 DNA follows: TGCAGCGTTGCCCAAGAGCGGGGGGGCCGAACCGGGGAGCTGTTTTTT. J is TRBJ2-2 and V is TRBV29-1; 10 bases map to TRBD2. The CDR3 covers 16 residues. Germline CDR1 is SQVTM and CDR2 is ANQGSEA. V was clipped by 4 bases and J by 5 bases; unmatched bases: 10.

The chain carries TRBV10-3 and TRBJ2-7; weak D call: TRBD2 (5 bases). The ends were cut back, 4 bases at V and 2 bases at J, with 12 bases in the middle. Germline loops: CDR1 ENHRY, CDR2 SYGVKD. The CDR3 runs to 14 residues. As DNA, the CDR3 is TGTGCCATCAGTGCGACCGAGGGTCCCTACGAGCAGTACTTC. Encoded protein: CAISATEGPYEQYF.

This chain joins TRBV5-5 and TRBJ2-4; 10 positions match TRBD1. The CDR3 has 19 residues. Looked up from germline, CDR1 is SGHKS and CDR2 is YYEKEE (reference sequence). After removal of 7 bases from V and 0 bases from J, the junction contained 16 bases not matched to a gene. CDR3 nucleotide sequence: TGTGCCAGCGAAGGGGACAGGGGAAATCTCGGGGGAGCCAAAAACATTCAGTACTTC. It translates to CASEGDRGNLGGAKNIQYF.

V and J are TRBV6-1 and TRBJ2-1; D gene ambiguous. Between the trimmed V and J ends, which lost 1 base and 1 base, there was a span of 5 bases. This CDR3 is 14 amino acids long. Germline V lookup: CDR1 MNHNS, CDR2 SASEGT. CDR3: CASSEDLSYNEQFF. CDR3 in DNA: TGTGCCAGCAGTGAAGACCTATCCTACAATGAGCAGTTCTTC.

V gene TRBV7-9 combines with J gene TRBJ2-3; 16 bases are shared with TRBD2. The CDR3 spans 16 residues. Germline-derived CDR1 and CDR2 are SEHNR and FQNEAQ (reference sequence). J was trimmed by 9 bases and V by 0 bases; bases with no gene match: 3. The CDR3 here is CASSLAGTSGGETQYF. CDR3 DNA sequence: TGTGCCAGCAGCTTAGCCGGGACTAGCGGGGGGGAAACGCAGTATTTT.

The V and J genes are TRBV27 and TRBJ1-1; 7 bases align to TRBD1. Unmatched junction bases numbered 3, after V lost 6 bases and J lost 5 bases. Germline CDR1 reads MNHEY; CDR2 reads SMNVEV (reference sequence). This CDR3 has 12 amino acids. The CDR3 protein is CASSSRGTEAFF. The CDR3, as DNA: TGTGCCAGCAGCTCCAGGGGGACTGAAGCTTTCTTT.

The CDR3 reads CASVETSLTDTQYF. CDR3 coding DNA: TGTGCCAGCGTAGAAACTAGCCTCACAGATACGCAGTATTTT. This rearrangement joins TRBV6-5 to TRBJ2-3; weak D call: TRBD2 (6 bases). With 8 bases removed from V and 2 bases from J, the gap between germline ends came to 14 bases. Germline V gives CDR1 MNHEY, CDR2 SVGAGI. The CDR3 spans 14 residues.

V and J are TRBV13 and TRBJ2-3; tentatively, D is TRBD2 (5 bases). Germline V CDR1 and CDR2: PRHDT, FYEKMQ (reference sequence). This CDR3 has 16 residues. Trimming removed 5 bases at V and 4 bases at J, with 19 bases between. CDR3 amino acids: CASSPPERLASDTQYF. CDR3 bases: TGTGCCAGCAGCCCTCCGGAGCGTCTAGCATCAGATACGCAGTATTTT. The full variable domain, with the rest looked up from reference TRBV13 and TRBJ2-3, is AAGVIQSPRHLIKEKRETATLKCYPIPRHDTVYWYQQGPGQDPQFLISFYEKMQSDKGSIPDRFSAQQFSDYHSELNMSSLELGDSALYFCASSPPERLASDTQYFGPGTRLTVL.

The chain carries TRBV2 and TRBJ1-1, with D uncertain. V lost 4 bases and J lost 5, with 17 bases in between. In germline, CDR1 is SNHLY, CDR2 FYNNEI. The length of the CDR3 is 15 residues. As DNA, the CDR3 is TGTGCCAGCAGTGCCCCGAAGGAGGGCGGGACTGAAGCTTTCTTT. This gives the protein CASSAPKEGGTEAFF.

This rearrangement joins TRBV10-1 to TRBJ2-1, with D maybe TRBD1 (6 bases). V was pared by 10 bases and J by 3 bases, with 13 bases between. Looked up from germline, CDR1 is WNHNN and CDR2 is SYGVQD (reference sequence). This CDR3 region has 13 residues. CDR3 sequence (DNA): TGCGCCACCCAGGACAGTATCTACAATGAGCAGTTCTTC. Translation gives CATQDSIYNEQFF.

This clone turned up a few times. V usage is TRBV7-9 and J usage is TRBJ1-5; 7 bases are shared with TRBD1. The CDR3 totals 18 residues. Germline loops: CDR1 SEHNR, CDR2 FQNEAQ (reference sequence). With V trimmed by 5 bases and J by 8 bases, 21 bases remained unmatched. This CDR3 reads CASSPGYPLQGNEEPQHF. CDR3 nucleotide sequence: TGTGCCAGCAGCCCGGGTTACCCTTTACAGGGGAATGAGGAGCCCCAGCATTTT.

About this clone itself: The sample holds other DNA sequences that translate to the same CDR3. This rearrangement joins TRBV28 to TRBJ2-2; the match to TRBD2 covers 8 bases. Unmatched junction bases numbered 18, after V lost 7 bases and J lost 11 bases. This CDR3 contains 16 residues. Looked up from germline, CDR1 is MDHEN and CDR2 is SYDVKM. CDR3 region: CASNPGTSGRRGELFF. In DNA, the CDR3 is TGTGCCAGCAACCCGGGGACTAGTGGGAGAAGGGGAGAGCTGTTTTTT.